This T cell receptor beta chain was sequenced during a study of blood T cell repertoires in COVID-19 (TCRdb year 2020). Regarding the complete study: Samples from collaborators originated in the United States, Italy and Spain and spanned both the acute and convalescent phases of COVID-19. The prospective study material was composed of cDNA or gDNA derived from T cells, B-cell-depleted T cells, or PBMCs. Subjects who had been exposed to COVID-19, were actively infected with it, or had recovered from it provided the deeply sampled blood TCRbeta repertoires that made up the dataset. The repertoires were released in a freely available public database meant as a resource for research on the immune response to SARS-CoV-2. The samples were drawn from the first 160 participants of the ongoing ImmuneRACE study and from 950 to 1,500 subjects provided by 6 global collaborators. A de-identified subject ID, COVID-19 status, age in years and sex were almost always included in the sample metadata. Where HLA class I and class II types were available, the types were taken from metadata supplied by the sample provider, not from assay-based typing. Points the paper makes about the study in general: The amount of clinical and demographic metadata varied by source and participant and was provided uncurated.

TCRbeta CDR3 regions were amplified from genomic DNA using the immunoSEQ Assay, a bias-controlled multiplex PCR. Per the source publication's procedure: The number of nucleated cells in each sample was estimated from the amplification of reference gene primers within the assay. To quantify the absolute abundance of each unique TCRbeta CDR3 rearrangement, sequence reads were collapsed and filtered. Productive Simpson clonality was computed per sample as the square root of Simpson's diversity index over productive rearrangements. TCRdb took over this immuneACCESS table, retaining in-frame rearrangements with V and J assigned. Such tables are incomplete; in checked studies, under half of the missing clones stem from an unresolved V gene, and the remainder is unexplained. V and J calls and clone size are as listed in that table; D and trimming were resolved from the DNA. Recorded for this sample are approximately 300,000 clones; roughly nine tenths of them occurred a single time. Approximately 2.6% of the sample is in the top ten clones.

Participants in the prospective study were enrolled through a virtual design, were aged roughly 18 to 95 years, and lived in under 25 United States geographic areas. Cohort assignment in the prospective study relied on participant-reported clinical history from a screening survey and a study questionnaire. Recovered participants in ImmuneRACE Cohort 3 were defined as having two consecutive negative NP/OP PCR tests, clearance from a healthcare professional, or resolution of symptoms. In the prospective study, whole blood, serum and a nasopharyngeal or oropharyngeal swab were collected from each participant by mobile phlebotomists. Participants in the prospective study had the option to provide additional blood draws and questionnaires over an approximately 2-month period. Blood samples from the prospective study were shipped frozen or at room temperature prior to DNA extraction. About this clone: This clone's antigen is unknown. No base quality information exists; no much larger clone differs at one position.

The CDR3 contains 16 residues, cysteine and phenylalanine counted. This entry keeps only the CDR3 DNA: 48 bases, framed from base 1. The germline V gene yields SGHTA for CDR1 and FQGNSA for CDR2. V drops 1 base and J drops 0 bases, leaving 10 bases in between. The sequence was obtained from a woman younger than 30 who had recovered from COVID-19. The chain links TRBV7-2 with TRBJ1-3; the D segment cannot be called with confidence. Sample: PBMCs or T cells enriched from blood (not recorded which). In nucleotide form, the sequence is TGTGCCAGCAGCTTAGAGCCCGGGAACTCTGGAAACACCATATATTTT. Translated, it reads CASSLEPGNSGNTIYF.